A selection of T cell receptor beta chains follows, all from one sample in a study of blood T cell repertoires in COVID-19. Method: immunoSEQ multiplex PCR; TCRdb's copy keeps in-frame clones and lacks some. This sample has 75,000 to 100,000 clones, with 65% to 85% found just once. Sample: peripheral blood. These receptors all stem from an elderly woman with acute or convalescent COVID-19. CDR3s include the opening cysteine and the closing phenylalanine or tryptophan. D genes are given only for firm matches. Size is stated for part of the rows, as once, few or many counts, or as a class when the clone is expanded.

.,.,TRBJ1-4,TRBV18,14,CASSPLDANEKLFF,TGTGCCAGCTCACCACTCGATGCGAATGAAAAACTGTTTTTT
.,.,TRBJ2-1,TRBV4-1,12,CASSQDGAVQFF,TGCGCCAGCAGCCAAGATGGGGCAGTGCAGTTCTTC
few,.,TRBJ1-4,TRBV12-3/TRBV12-4,12,CASSLGGVQLFF,TGTGCCAGCAGTTTAGGTGGAGTTCAACTGTTTTTT
once,.,TRBJ1-1,TRBV27,14,CASSRDNMNTEAFF,TGTGCCAGCAGTAGGGACAATATGAACACTGAAGCTTTCTTT
.,.,TRBJ1-1,TRBV2,14,CASSVAAMNTEAFF,TGTGCCAGCAGTGTGGCAGCGATGAACACTGAAGCTTTCTTT
.,TRBD1,TRBJ2-1,TRBV18,15,CASSLDRGDHNEQFF,TGTGCCAGCTCACTTGACAGGGGGGACCACAATGAGCAGTTCTTC
.,.,TRBJ2-3,TRBV7-8,12,CASSPSTDTQYF,TGTGCCAGCAGCCCCTCGACAGATACGCAGTATTTT
once,TRBD2,TRBJ2-1,TRBV9,17,CASSPPQTSGPTNEQFF,TGTGCCAGCAGCCCTCCTCAGACTAGCGGGCCTACCAATGAGCAGTTCTTC
.,.,TRBJ2-2,TRBV4-3,15,CASSHSRVRSGELFF,TGCGCCAGCAGCCACAGCAGGGTACGCTCCGGGGAGCTGTTTTTT
.,TRBD2,TRBJ2-5,TRBV5-1,14,CASMGLGLVETQYF,TGCGCCAGCATGGGTTTAGGACTAGTAGAGACCCAGTACTTC
.,TRBD1,TRBJ1-5,TRBV24-1,15,CATSDSGQGYQPQHF,TGTGCCACCAGTGATTCGGGACAGGGGTATCAGCCCCAGCATTTT
.,TRBD1,TRBJ2-3,TRBV28,13,CASRGQGTDTQYF,TGTGCCAGCAGGGGACAGGGAACAGATACGCAGTATTTT
.,.,TRBJ1-3,TRBV11-2,12,CASSYGRNTIYF,TGTGCCAGCAGCTATGGCAGAAACACCATATATTTT
.,.,TRBJ1-2,TRBV19,16,CASSKDSRGDRYGYTF,TGTGCCAGTAGTAAGGACAGTCGGGGGGATCGGTATGGCTACACCTTC
.,.,TRBJ1-1,TRBV6-9,15,CASLSTHAGNTEAFF,TGTGCCAGCCTATCTACCCACGCAGGGAACACTGAAGCTTTCTTT
once,.,TRBJ1-6,TRBV5-4,15,CASSLLEVTNSPLHF,TGTGCCAGCAGCTTGCTGGAGGTGACCAATTCACCCCTCCACTTT
.,.,TRBJ1-5,TRBV19,17,CASRRGGGGFGNQPQHF,TGTGCCAGTCGTCGAGGGGGGGGAGGCTTTGGCAATCAGCCCCAGCATTTT
once,.,TRBJ1-2,TRBV9,13,CASSVQGRYGYTF,TGTGCCAGCAGCGTGCAGGGGCGCTATGGCTACACCTTC
.,.,TRBJ2-2,TRBV9,16,CASSVGPRVGTGELFF,TGTGCCAGCAGCGTGGGCCCCCGAGTCGGCACCGGGGAGCTGTTTTTT
.,.,TRBJ1-5,TRBV6-2/TRBV6-3,14,CASSYAGNNQPQHF,TGTGCCAGCAGTTACGCGGGGAACAATCAGCCCCAGCATTTT
.,TRBD1,TRBJ2-2,TRBV3-1/TRBV3-2,13,CASRQGAPGELFF,TGTGCCAGCAGACAGGGGGCGCCTGGGGAGCTGTTTTTT
few,.,TRBJ1-6,TRBV6-5,15,CASRPVAGGNSPLHF,TGTGCCAGCAGACCTGTCGCGGGTGGAAATTCACCCCTCCACTTT
.,TRBD1,TRBJ1-3,TRBV3-1/TRBV3-2,16,CASSRGTGFAGNTIYF,TGTGCCAGCAGCCGTGGGACAGGTTTTGCTGGAAACACCATATATTTT
.,.,TRBJ2-7,TRBV28,14,CASSFPRQAYEQYF,TGTGCCAGCAGTTTCCCCCGACAGGCCTACGAGCAGTACTTC
.,.,TRBJ2-1,TRBV9,16,CASSVSGTGILNEQFF,TGTGCCAGCAGCGTAAGTGGAACAGGGATTCTCAATGAGCAGTTCTTC
.,.,TRBJ1-2,TRBV29-1,12,CSVDHSSYGYTF,TGCAGCGTTGACCACAGCAGCTATGGCTACACCTTC
.,TRBD1,TRBJ2-7,TRBV6-6,16,CASSYSRTGDRGEQYF,TGTGCCAGCAGTTACTCCCGGACAGGGGATCGGGGGGAGCAGTACTTC
.,TRBD2,TRBJ2-1,TRBV18,12,CASSPVAGEQFF,TGTGCCAGCTCACCGGTAGCGGGGGAGCAGTTCTTC
.,.,TRBJ1-5,TRBV19,13,CASTPDSIQPQHF,TGTGCCAGTACCCCGGACAGTATACAGCCCCAGCATTTT
.,TRBD1,TRBJ1-2,TRBV9,18,CASSGTGVGPQANYGYTF,TGTGCCAGCAGCGGGACAGGGGTTGGGCCTCAGGCCAACTATGGCTACACCTTC
.,.,TRBJ1-1,TRBV5-1,13,CASSLTAGTEAFF,TGCGCCAGCAGCTTGACCGCAGGCACTGAAGCTTTCTTT
.,.,TRBJ1-2,TRBV28,14,CASNSYQGHYGYTF,TGTGCCAGCAACTCCTACCAGGGTCACTATGGCTACACCTTC
.,TRBD2,TRBJ2-2,TRBV5-8,13,CASGTRNTGELFF,TGTGCCAGCGGGACTAGAAACACCGGGGAGCTGTTTTTT
few,.,TRBJ2-3,TRBV6-2/TRBV6-3,13,CASRPSRPDTQYF,TGTGCCAGCAGGCCTTCCAGGCCAGATACGCAGTATTTT
.,.,TRBJ1-5,TRBV6-2/TRBV6-3,18,CASSYSREGFSSNQPQHF,TGTGCCAGCAGTTACTCGAGGGAAGGGTTTTCAAGCAATCAGCCCCAGCATTTT
.,TRBD1,TRBJ1-5,TRBV28,17,CASSSPNRGPHNQPQHF,TGTGCCAGCAGTTCCCCGAACAGGGGGCCCCACAATCAGCCCCAGCATTTT
.,.,TRBJ2-2,TRBV6-2/TRBV6-3,18,CASSYSPVRATSSGELFF,TGTGCCAGCAGTTACTCGCCCGTTCGAGCGACGTCGTCCGGGGAGCTGTTTTTT
.,TRBD1,TRBJ2-5,TRBV7-2,16,CASSLDGQGVQETQYF,TGTGCCAGCAGCTTAGACGGTCAGGGGGTCCAAGAGACCCAGTACTTC
.,TRBD1,TRBJ1-2,TRBV29-1,14,CSVEIGGQGVGYTF,TGCAGCGTTGAGATAGGCGGACAGGGGGTTGGCTACACCTTC
.,.,TRBJ2-3,TRBV6-4,14,CASSDGSGRDTQYF,TGTGCCAGCAGTGACGGGTCAGGGCGAGATACGCAGTATTTT
.,.,TRBJ1-2,TRBV9,15,CASSPQVGGREGYTF,TGTGCCAGCAGCCCTCAAGTTGGAGGGAGGGAGGGCTACACCTTC
.,TRBD1,TRBJ1-5,TRBV5-5,16,CASSPGQGPREQPQHF,TGTGCCAGCAGCCCTGGACAGGGGCCCAGAGAGCAGCCCCAGCATTTT
.,TRBD2,TRBJ2-5,TRBV7-2,14,CASSRGGLGETQYF,TGTGCCAGCAGCCGCGGGGGGTTGGGTGAGACCCAGTACTTC
.,TRBD1,TRBJ1-1,TRBV10-3,14,CAISEIRGQGEAFF,TGTGCCATCAGTGAGATCAGGGGGCAAGGTGAAGCTTTCTTT
.,.,TRBJ1-1,TRBV28,12,CASTKPPAEAFF,TGTGCCAGCACCAAACCCCCGGCTGAAGCTTTCTTT
once,TRBD1,TRBJ1-2,TRBV11-3,13,CASSLAGGGGYTF,TGTGCCAGCAGCTTAGCAGGGGGCGGTGGCTACACCTTC
.,TRBD1,TRBJ1-5,TRBV7-9,15,CASSSSGGGNQPQHF,TGTGCCAGCAGCTCCTCAGGGGGAGGAAATCAGCCCCAGCATTTT
.,TRBD2,TRBJ2-2,TRBV7-6,17,CASSLASGGRNTGELFF,TGTGCCAGCAGCTTGGCTAGCGGGGGCCGGAACACCGGGGAGCTGTTTTTT
.,.,TRBJ2-1,TRBV30,16,CAWGIGTLSSYNEQFF,TGTGCCTGGGGTATCGGGACATTGAGCTCCTACAATGAGCAGTTCTTC
.,.,TRBJ2-3,TRBV5-4,15,CASSFSGGQGDTQYF,TGTGCCAGCAGCTTTTCAGGGGGGCAAGGAGATACGCAGTATTTT
.,.,TRBJ2-3,TRBV21-1,16,CASSTIAGGSTDTQYF,TGTGCCAGCAGCACCATAGCGGGGGGGAGCACAGATACGCAGTATTTT
.,.,TRBJ2-3,TRBV10-2,13,CASDQGNTDTQYF,TGCGCCAGCGACCAGGGAAACACAGATACGCAGTATTTT
.,.,TRBJ2-3,TRBV11-2,16,CASSYGASSSTDTQYF,TGTGCCAGCAGCTATGGGGCTTCCTCTAGCACAGATACGCAGTATTTT
.,TRBD1,TRBJ1-2,TRBV5-1,14,CASSEGQGGYGYTF,TGCGCCAGCAGCGAGGGGCAGGGGGGCTATGGCTACACCTTC
.,TRBD2,TRBJ2-3,TRBV24-1,16,CATSDSERGGTDTQYF,TGTGCCACCAGTGATTCCGAACGGGGGGGAACAGATACGCAGTATTTT
.,.,TRBJ2-3,TRBV11-3,15,CASSFAGGSTDTQYF,TGTGCCAGCAGCTTCGCCGGGGGAAGCACAGATACGCAGTATTTT
.,.,TRBJ2-2,TRBV28,13,CASSLEAPGELFF,TGTGCCAGCAGTTTAGAAGCCCCCGGGGAGCTGTTTTTT